Listed below are T cell receptor beta chains from one sample, sequenced in a study of blood T cells in healthy people across ages. From the 5' RACE reads, TCRdb called clonotypes with MiXCR, one entry per CDR3 protein. This table holds roughly 1.5 million distinct CDR3 sequences, approximately 42% found once. The specimen sequenced was blood. These receptors all stem from a woman younger than 30 in good health. Both conserved end residues are part of each CDR3. Each record gives: J gene, clone size, D gene, V gene, CDR3 protein, CDR3 DNA. A D gene is named only where the DNA matches it firmly. Only some rows state a clone size, as once, few, many or a class for expanded clones.

TRBJ2-5,-,-,TRBV6-5,CASSYSAARETQYF,TGTGCCAGCAGTTACTCGGCTGCCAGGGAGACCCAGTACTTC
TRBJ2-3,-,TRBD1,TRBV20-1,CSALKYGQGASDTQYF,TGCAGTGCTCTGAAATACGGCCAGGGGGCATCAGATACGCAGTATTTT
TRBJ1-5,-,-,TRBV2,CASREWVYQPQHF,TGTGCCAGCAGGGAATGGGTCTATCAGCCCCAGCATTTT
TRBJ1-6,-,-,TRBV7-2,CASSLARQGRNNSPLHF,TGTGCCAGCAGCTTAGCAAGGCAGGGGAGGAATAATTCACCCCTCCACTTT
TRBJ2-1,few,-,TRBV6-1,CASSATGEGLRFF,TGTGCCAGCAGTGCCACAGGGGAGGGCTTGCGCTTCTTC
TRBJ2-5,-,-,TRBV3-1,CASSQRHLEQYF,TGTGCCAGCAGCCAAAGGCATTTGGAGCAGTACTTC
TRBJ2-7,-,-,TRBV2,CASSDGRSGSYEQYF,TGTGCCAGCAGTGACGGGCGGTCGGGGTCCTACGAGCAGTACTTC
TRBJ2-3,-,-,TRBV7-9,CASSTPLGGGGTDTQYF,TGTGCCAGCAGCACCCCTCTCGGGGGTGGAGGAACAGATACGCAGTATTTT
TRBJ1-2,-,-,TRBV3-1,CASSESLGINGYTF,TGTGCCAGCAGCGAGTCATTGGGGATCAATGGCTACACCTTC
TRBJ1-2,-,-,TRBV30,CAWGTPTESRGGYTF,TGTGCCTGGGGTACCCCGACAGAGTCAAGAGGTGGCTACACCTTC
TRBJ2-7,few,-,TRBV9,CASSVVSGPNYEQYF,TGTGCCAGCAGCGTAGTAAGCGGTCCTAACTACGAGCAGTACTTC
TRBJ2-7,-,-,TRBV4-2,CASSRLPYNEQYF,TGTGCCAGCAGCCGACTACCCTACAATGAGCAGTACTTC
TRBJ1-5,-,TRBD1,TRBV7-2,CASSLHRGNQPQHF,TGTGCCAGCAGCCTGCACAGGGGAAATCAGCCCCAGCATTTT
TRBJ1-2,few,-,TRBV7-9,CASSLEAGVIYTF,TGTGCCAGCAGCTTAGAGGCAGGGGTAATCTACACCTTC
TRBJ2-5,few,-,TRBV2,CASKQGQETQYF,TGTGCCAGTAAACAGGGCCAAGAGACCCAGTACTTC
TRBJ2-1,-,TRBD1,TRBV7-9,CACIKLQGSNEQFF,TGTGCCTGCATCAAACTACAGGGGAGCAATGAGCAGTTCTTC
TRBJ2-1,-,-,TRBV7-2,CASSTSPATSYNEQFF,TGTGCCAGCAGCACCAGCCCCGCGACTAGCTACAATGAGCAGTTCTTC
TRBJ1-3,once,-,TRBV15,CATSRDVGNTIYF,TGTGCCACCAGCAGAGACGTAGGAAACACCATATATTTT
TRBJ2-3,-,-,TRBV12-3/TRBV12-4,CASRPEDPTDTQYF,TGTGCCAGCAGACCCGAGGATCCCACAGATACGCAGTATTTT
TRBJ2-1,-,TRBD1,TRBV6-5,CASRRQGAYNEQFF,TGTGCCAGCAGAAGACAGGGGGCCTACAATGAGCAGTTCTTC
TRBJ2-1,-,TRBD2,TRBV20-1,CSARERERSYNEQFF,TGCAGTGCTAGAGAGCGGGAGAGGTCCTACAATGAGCAGTTCTTC
TRBJ2-2,-,-,TRBV7-2,CASSPFSNTGELFF,TGTGCCAGCAGCCCTTTTTCGAACACCGGGGAGCTGTTTTTT
TRBJ2-3,-,-,TRBV4-1,CASSQDPGDDTQYF,TGCGCCAGCAGCCAAGATCCGGGGGATGATACGCAGTATTTT
TRBJ2-1,-,-,TRBV6-5,CASSAGRHNEQFF,TGTGCCAGCAGTGCGGGACGGCACAATGAGCAGTTCTTC
TRBJ1-5,-,-,TRBV30,CAWSVVQPNQPQHF,TGTGCCTGGAGTGTAGTACAGCCAAATCAGCCCCAGCATTTT
TRBJ1-1,-,-,TRBV25-1,CASREEKGRTEAFF,TGTGCCAGCAGGGAAGAGAAAGGGAGGACTGAAGCTTTCTTT
TRBJ2-7,-,TRBD2,TRBV5-1,CASQRGELYEQYF,TGCGCCAGTCAGCGGGGGGAGCTATACGAGCAGTACTTC
TRBJ2-1,-,-,TRBV7-2,CASSLGEQETQFF,TGTGCCAGCAGCTTGGGGGAACAAGAGACCCAGTTCTTC
TRBJ1-2,-,TRBD1,TRBV15,CATSRDRAGGAYGYTF,TGTGCCACCAGCAGAGATAGGGCAGGGGGCGCCTATGGCTACACCTTC
TRBJ1-1,-,TRBD1,TRBV9,CASSANRGNTEAFF,TGTGCCAGCAGCGCCAACAGGGGGAACACTGAAGCTTTCTTT
TRBJ1-2,few,-,TRBV25-1,CASSGTGTIYGYTF,TGTGCCAGCAGTGGTACCGGGACCATCTATGGCTACACCTTC
TRBJ2-7,-,TRBD2,TRBV2,CASTYSGAYEQYF,TGTGCCAGCACCTACAGCGGGGCCTACGAGCAGTACTTC
TRBJ1-1,once,-,TRBV5-5,CVSSLVLNQAFF,TGTGTCAGCAGCTTGGTTCTTAACCAAGCTTTCTTT
TRBJ2-7,-,TRBD1,TRBV20-1,CSALFSSGQGVEQYF,TGCAGTGCCTTATTTTCCTCGGGACAGGGGGTCGAGCAGTACTTC
TRBJ1-2,-,-,TRBV9,CASSALWGANGYTF,TGTGCCAGCAGCGCTTTGTGGGGGGCGAATGGCTACACCTTC
TRBJ1-2,-,-,TRBV9,CASSVGGLGDYGYTF,TGTGCCAGCAGCGTAGGTGGCCTGGGGGACTATGGCTACACCTTC
TRBJ1-5,few,TRBD1,TRBV7-8,CASAKGTGGNQPQHF,TGTGCCAGCGCGAAGGGTACAGGGGGCAATCAGCCCCAGCATTTT
TRBJ2-1,few,-,TRBV15,CATSRPRLRSEQFF,TGTGCCACCAGCAGGCCTCGCTTGAGGAGTGAGCAGTTCTTC
TRBJ1-6,-,-,TRBV2,CASGEGVTYNSPLHF,TGTGCCAGTGGCGAGGGGGTCACTTATAATTCACCCCTCCACTTT
TRBJ2-3,-,-,TRBV27,CASSLYAASTDTQYF,TGTGCCAGCAGTTTATATGCGGCCAGCACAGATACGCAGTATTTT
TRBJ1-1,few,-,TRBV5-1,CANSLQEMNTEAFF,TGCGCCAACAGCTTACAGGAGATGAACACTGAAGCTTTCTTT
TRBJ2-1,many,-,TRBV10-2,CASSAKGDYNEQFF,TGCGCCAGCAGTGCGAAGGGGGACTACAATGAGCAGTTCTTC
TRBJ2-5,few,-,TRBV7-2,CASRTRNQETQYF,TGTGCCAGCAGGACTAGAAACCAAGAGACCCAGTACTTC
TRBJ2-7,few,-,TRBV29-1,CSGRFGGPPHYEQYF,TGCAGCGGCAGGTTCGGCGGCCCACCCCACTACGAGCAGTACTTC
TRBJ2-3,-,TRBD2,TRBV3-1,CASSIAGGLADTQYF,TGTGCCAGCAGCATAGCGGGGGGGCTTGCAGATACGCAGTATTTT
TRBJ2-7,few,-,TRBV4-1,CASSQDTTASYEQYF,TGCGCCAGCAGCCAAGATACGACGGCATCCTACGAGCAGTACTTC
TRBJ2-7,few,-,TRBV7-8,CASSLEASHTYEQYF,TGTGCCAGTAGCTTAGAGGCCAGCCATACCTACGAGCAGTACTTC
TRBJ2-1,few,TRBD2,TRBV7-9,CASSRGLVHNEQFF,TGTGCCAGCAGCCGAGGACTAGTCCACAATGAGCAGTTCTTC
TRBJ2-1,-,-,TRBV18,CASSPLSSDEQFF,TGTGCCAGCTCACCTTTGTCGTCCGATGAGCAGTTCTTC
TRBJ2-1,-,-,TRBV20-1,CSASAYNEQFF,TGCAGTGCTAGTGCCTACAATGAGCAGTTCTTC
TRBJ2-5,once,-,TRBV7-9,CASSLQPGSEQYF,TGTGCCAGCAGCTTACAACCCGGTTCTGAGCAGTACTTC
TRBJ2-7,few,TRBD1,TRBV7-6,CASSLELQGYEQYF,TGTGCCAGCAGCTTAGAGTTACAGGGGTACGAGCAGTACTTC